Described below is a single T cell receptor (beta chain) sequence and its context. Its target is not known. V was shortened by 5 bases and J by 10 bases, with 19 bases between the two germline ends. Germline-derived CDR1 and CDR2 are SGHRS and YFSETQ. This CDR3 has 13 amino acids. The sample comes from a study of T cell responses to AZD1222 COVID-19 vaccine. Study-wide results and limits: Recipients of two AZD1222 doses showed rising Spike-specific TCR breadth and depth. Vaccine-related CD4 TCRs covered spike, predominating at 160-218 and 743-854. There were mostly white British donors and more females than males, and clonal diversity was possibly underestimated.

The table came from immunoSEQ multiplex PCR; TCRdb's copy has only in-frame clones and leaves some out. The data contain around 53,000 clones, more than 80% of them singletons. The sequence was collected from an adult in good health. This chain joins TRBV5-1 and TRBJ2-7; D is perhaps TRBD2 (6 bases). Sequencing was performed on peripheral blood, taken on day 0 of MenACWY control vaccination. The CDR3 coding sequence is TGCGCCAGCAGTCGGGACTCACCATTCCATCAGTACTTC. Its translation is CASSRDSPFHQYF.